This T cell receptor beta chain originates from a study of response to subunit inactivated influenza vaccine. TCRdb fed the RT-PCR reads into MiXCR, producing one record per CDR3 protein. The table records fewer than 800,000 distinct CDR3 sequences, around a sixth of them present only once. Turning to this clonotype: Its matching antigen is unknown.

Study-wide points: Each seasonal influenza vaccination, the authors suggested, recruits few new T cells.

The V and J ends lost 2 bases and 3 bases respectively, with 7 bases between them. The germline V gene encodes CDR1 SNHLY and CDR2 FYNNEI. This CDR3 spans 14 amino acids. Sequencing was performed on PBMCs from blood, taken 11 to 12 days after vaccination. The rearrangement joins TRBV2 to TRBJ2-2; no clear D gene. The sequence derives from a man aged 50-60 years who received an inactivated influenza vaccine. Here the CDR3 reads CASSESAYTGELFF. CDR3 DNA sequence: TGTGCCAGCAGTGAAAGTGCCTACACCGGGGAGCTGTTTTTT.